The 18 T cell receptor beta chains listed next were all sequenced from one sample in a study of shared clonotypes between healthy human individuals. Sequencing was performed with immunoSEQ multiplex PCR; in TCRdb, only in-frame clones are kept and a portion is missing. In the table there are more than 2 million clones, about 95% of which are singletons. Sequenced material: naive CD4+ T cells sorted from blood. Documented subset: CD45RA+ positively selected. Source of these receptors: a man aged 18 to 35 in good health.

The chain combines TRBV10-3 with TRBJ2-3; 14 positions agree with TRBD2. Germline CDR1 reads ENHRY; CDR2 reads SYGVKD. The CDR3 is made up of 20 amino acids. Trimming cost V 6 bases and J 1 base; bases outside gene matches: 15. CDR3: CAISEETTSGRAYGTDTQYF. In DNA form, the CDR3 reads TGTGCCATCAGCGAGGAAACGACTAGCGGGAGGGCCTACGGCACAGATACGCAGTATTTT.

This clone has a single count. The same CDR3 can be traced to other DNA sequences in this sample. The V call is TRBV5-1, the J call TRBJ1-1; D perhaps matches TRBD1 (6 bases). Germline lookup yields CDR1 SGHRS and CDR2 YFSETQ. CDR3 length: 14 amino acids. The V gene lost 2 bases and the J gene lost 0 bases, with 8 bases spanning the gap. CDR3 in amino acids: CASSLDRMNTEAFF. The CDR3 DNA sequence: TGCGCCAGCAGCTTAGACAGGATGAACACTGAAGCTTTCTTT.

The chain combines TRBV6-5 with TRBJ1-1; D is undetermined. Germline V lookup: CDR1 MNHEY, CDR2 SVGAGI. V lost 9 bases and J lost 4, with 12 bases in between. This CDR3 comprises 12 residues. CDR3 residues: CASKRSGTEAFF. The DNA for the CDR3 is TGTGCCAGTAAACGTTCGGGCACTGAAGCTTTCTTT.

The chain combines TRBV7-2 with TRBJ1-1; D call uncertain. V gave up 5 bases and J gave up 0 bases, with 13 bases separating them. This CDR3 comprises 15 residues. The germline CDR1 and CDR2 sequences are SGHTA and FQGNSA. The CDR3: CASSLPPGMNTEAFF. In DNA, the CDR3 is TGTGCCAGCAGCCTCCCGCCAGGCATGAACACTGAAGCTTTCTTT.

This clone is a singleton in its sample. The chain joins TRBV6-1 to TRBJ2-7; TRBD1 matches 10 bases. The CDR3 runs to 14 residues. Germline V lookup: CDR1 MNHNS, CDR2 SASEGT. The V gene end was trimmed by 5 bases and the J gene end by 3 bases; junction bases not matched to a gene: 4. The CDR3 nucleotides read TGTGCCAGCAGTTCCCGGGACAGGGGCTACGAGCAGTACTTC. Encoded protein: CASSSRDRGYEQYF.

The chain carries TRBV2 and TRBJ2-5; D unresolved. CDR3 length: 16 amino acids. The germline V gene encodes CDR1 SNHLY and CDR2 FYNNEI. The V end was cut by 7 bases, the J end by 0 bases, with 18 bases between. Written as DNA, the CDR3 is TGTGCCAGCACTTTGAACGCCGTAATCTACCAAGAGACCCAGTACTTC. This encodes CASTLNAVIYQETQYF. Full variable domain (rest looked up from reference TRBV2 and TRBJ2-5): EPEVTQTPSHQVTQMGQEVILRCVPISNHLYFYWYRQILGQKVEFLVSFYNNEISEKSEIFDDQFSVERPDGSNFTLKIRSTKLEDSAMYFCASTLNAVIYQETQYFGPGTRLLVL.

The chain is built from TRBV2 and TRBJ1-5; D remains unclear. The CDR3 length is 15 residues. The V end lost 7 bases, the J end lost 1 base, and 14 bases lay between the germline ends. CDR1 and CDR2 from the germline V gene are SNHLY and FYNNEI. CDR3: CASKNNLGSNQPQHF. DNA of the CDR3: TGTGCCAGCAAAAACAACCTTGGGAGCAATCAGCCCCAGCATTTT.

V usage is TRBV11-2 and J usage is TRBJ1-1; the D is unclear. CDR1 and CDR2 (germline): SGHAT, FQNNGV. V was clipped by 4 bases and J by 5 bases, with 11 bases between them. The CDR3 totals 13 residues. CDR3 DNA: TGTGCCAGCAGCTCCCAAGGAGAAACTGAAGCTTTCTTT. This gives the protein CASSSQGETEAFF. The entire variable domain, with the rest obtained from reference TRBV11-2 and TRBJ1-1, is as follows: EAGVAQSPRYKIIEKRQSVAFWCNPISGHATLYWYQQILGQGPKLLIQFQNNGVVDDSQLPKDRFSAERLKGVDSTLKIQPAKLEDSAVYLCASSSQGETEAFFGQGTRLTVV.

This chain connects TRBV2 to TRBJ1-5; possibly TRBD1 for D (5 bases). V gave up 4 bases and J gave up 2 bases, with 12 bases separating them. CDR3 size: 15 residues. The germline V gene has CDR1 SNHLY and CDR2 FYNNEI. The CDR3 DNA follows: TGTGCCAGCAGTGTGGGGCGACGAGGCAATCAGCCCCAGCATTTT. Protein product: CASSVGRRGNQPQHF. Full variable domain (remainder filled in from reference TRBV2 and TRBJ1-5): EPEVTQTPSHQVTQMGQEVILRCVPISNHLYFYWYRQILGQKVEFLVSFYNNEISEKSEIFDDQFSVERPDGSNFTLKIRSTKLEDSAMYFCASSVGRRGNQPQHFGDGTRLSIL.

This sequence joins TRBV2 and TRBJ1-2, with a weak D call TRBD1 (5 bases). Germline V gene lookup returns CDR1 SNHLY and CDR2 FYNNEI. The CDR3 sequence is 14 residues long. V lost 4 bases, J lost 7 bases, and 16 bases lay in between. CDR3 sequence: CASSVGQGTGGYTF. CDR3 nucleotide sequence: TGTGCCAGCAGTGTTGGGCAGGGAACGGGTGGCTACACCTTC.

The chain recombines TRBV4-1 with TRBJ2-7; 7 bases fit TRBD1. The junction had 7 bases not matched to a gene; V was cut back by 0 bases and J by 2 bases. CDR1 and CDR2 (germline): MGHRA, YSYEKL. This CDR3 is 16 amino acids long. CDR3 sequence: CASSQDRQGLTYEQYF. CDR3 DNA sequence: TGCGCCAGCAGCCAAGATAGACAGGGTTTAACCTACGAGCAGTACTTC.

This clone was observed a single time. The rearrangement uses TRBV12-5 and TRBJ1-6, with D hard to call. Germline V gene lookup returns CDR1 LGHNT and CDR2 FRNRAP. V was clipped by 2 bases and J by 6 bases, with 20 bases between them. This CDR3 region has 18 residues. The CDR3 DNA reads as TGTGCTAGTGGTTTGATTGTCGGTCAGGTGAACCCTAATTCACCCCTCCACTTT. Amino acids: CASGLIVGQVNPNSPLHF.

As concerns this clone: The sample contains more than one DNA sequence encoding this CDR3. V and J are TRBV4-3 and TRBJ2-7; D unresolved. Germline values: CDR1 LGHNA, CDR2 YSLEER. The CDR3 is 13 residues long. V lost 0 bases and J lost 2, with 5 bases in between. CDR3 protein: CASSQDRTYEQYF. The CDR3 bases are TGCGCCAGCAGCCAAGATAGAACCTACGAGCAGTACTTC.

The chain links TRBV19 to TRBJ1-5; D perhaps matches TRBD1 (6 bases). The germline CDR1 and CDR2 sequences are LNHDA and SQIVND (reference sequence). The CDR3 is 15 residues long. Trimming shortened V by 6 bases and J by 6 bases, and 18 bases separated the two germline ends. The CDR3 is CASSSTGASVQPQHF. The DNA for the CDR3 is TGTGCCAGTAGCTCGACGGGGGCGAGTGTTCAGCCCCAGCATTTT.

This clone was recorded once. This chain's CDR3 is CAITDFPGGPSDTDTQYF. The CDR3 DNA is TGTGCCATCACTGACTTCCCCGGAGGACCTAGCGACACAGATACGCAGTATTTT. The chain couples TRBV10-3 to TRBJ2-3; maybe TRBD2 (6 bases). The ends were cut back, 7 bases at V and 2 bases at J, with 25 bases in the middle. This CDR3 comprises 18 residues. Germline-derived CDR1 and CDR2 are ENHRY and SYGVKD.

For the CDR3, the DNA is TGTGCCAGCAGTTTGGTACAGTCCTATGGCTACACCTTC. Translated, it gives CASSLVQSYGYTF. This rearrangement joins TRBV28 to TRBJ1-2, with D hard to call. Germline CDR1 and CDR2: MDHEN and SYDVKM. This CDR3 is built from 13 residues. V gave up 3 bases and J gave up 4 bases, with 9 bases separating them.

In its sample, this clone was seen once. The chain is built from TRBV10-3 and TRBJ2-7; TRBD1 agrees at 9 bases. Germline V lookup: CDR1 ENHRY, CDR2 SYGVKD. J was trimmed by 5 bases and V by 5 bases; bases with no gene match: 7. The CDR3 sequence is 14 residues long. The CDR3 nucleotides are TGTGCCATCAGTAAGGACAGGGGAGGAGACGAGCAGTACTTC. This encodes CAISKDRGGDEQYF.

The rearrangement joins TRBV21-1 to TRBJ2-7; whether TRBD1, the table's D call, matches the DNA was not checked. TRBV21-1 is noted as a pseudogene. The CDR3 loop spans 18 amino acids. The CDR3 here is CASSKFVRLEDRGYEQYF. CDR3 bases: TGTGCCAGCAGCAAATTTGTTCGTTTGGAGGACAGGGGATACGAGCAGTACTTC.